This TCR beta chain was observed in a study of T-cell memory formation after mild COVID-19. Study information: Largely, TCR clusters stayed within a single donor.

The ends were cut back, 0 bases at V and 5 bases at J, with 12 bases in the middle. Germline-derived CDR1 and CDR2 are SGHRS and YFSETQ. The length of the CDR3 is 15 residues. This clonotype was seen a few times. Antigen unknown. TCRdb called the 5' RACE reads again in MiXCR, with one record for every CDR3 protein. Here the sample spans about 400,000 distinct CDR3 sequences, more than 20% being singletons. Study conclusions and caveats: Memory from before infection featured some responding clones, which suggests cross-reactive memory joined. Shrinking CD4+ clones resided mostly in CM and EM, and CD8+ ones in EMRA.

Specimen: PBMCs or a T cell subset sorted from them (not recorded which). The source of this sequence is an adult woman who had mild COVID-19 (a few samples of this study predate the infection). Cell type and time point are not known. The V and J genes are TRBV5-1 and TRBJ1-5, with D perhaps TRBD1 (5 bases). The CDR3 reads CASSLAPGGDQPQHF. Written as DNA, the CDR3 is TGCGCCAGCAGCTTGGCCCCGGGGGGGGATCAGCCCCAGCATTTT.